This record covers a single TCR beta chain. Its antigen remains unknown. This CDR3 is 15 amino acids long. The V end lost 4 bases, the J end lost 5 bases, and 16 bases lay between the germline ends. The germline gives CDR1 SGHNT, CDR2 YYREEE (reference sequence). This sample is drawn from a study of CD8+ T cells in alopecia areata. Whole-study context: Tofacitinib therapy lasting 6 to 18 months was followed by 6 months off drug.

RNA extraction was followed by reverse transcription into cDNA, which acted as the sequencing template. Generated by immunoSEQ multiplex PCR, the TCRdb table keeps only in-frame clones and is missing some. This sample has approximately 210,000 clones, with 60% found just once. Treatment specified: oral pan-JAK inhibitor, 5-10 mg twice daily. Study outcomes and limitations: While patients received tofacitinib, many expanded lesional clones remained present in scalp and blood.

The sample in question was CD4+ T cells sorted from blood, obtained at week 24, from a patient treated with tofacitinib. The chain links TRBV5-4 to TRBJ2-1; TRBD1 or TRBD2 may be the D gene (5 bases each). This clonotype was sampled from a human donor with alopecia areata. This chain's CDR3 is CASSHGAGFNNEQFF. CDR3 nucleotide sequence: TGTGCCAGCAGCCACGGGGCAGGGTTTAACAATGAGCAGTTCTTC.